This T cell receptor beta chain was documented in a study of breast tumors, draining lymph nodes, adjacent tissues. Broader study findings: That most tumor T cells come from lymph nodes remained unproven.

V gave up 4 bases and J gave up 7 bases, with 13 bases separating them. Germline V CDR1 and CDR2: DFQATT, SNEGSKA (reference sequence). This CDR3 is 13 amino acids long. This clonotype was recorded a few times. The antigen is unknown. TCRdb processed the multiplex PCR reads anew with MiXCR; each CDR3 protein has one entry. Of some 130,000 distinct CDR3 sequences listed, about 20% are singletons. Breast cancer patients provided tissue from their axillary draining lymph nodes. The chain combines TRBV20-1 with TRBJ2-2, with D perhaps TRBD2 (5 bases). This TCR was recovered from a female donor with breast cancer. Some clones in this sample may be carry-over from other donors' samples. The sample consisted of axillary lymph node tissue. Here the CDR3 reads CSAKAENLGELFF. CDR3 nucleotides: TGCAGTGCTAAAGCGGAAAACCTCGGGGAGCTGTTTTTT.